This T cell receptor (beta chain) was recorded in a study of T cell changes during pregnancy in multiple sclerosis. The length of the CDR3 is 16 residues. V lost 1 base to trimming and J lost 5 bases; unmatched junction nucleotides: 5. Germline CDR1 SGHDT, CDR2 YYEEEE. The protocol was immunoSEQ multiplex PCR, while the TCRdb copy is restricted to in-frame clones and leaves out a portion. This table holds 45,000 to 55,000 clones, around 92% found once. The receptor comes from a female donor with multiple sclerosis, enrolled in a pregnancy study. The V call is TRBV5-6, the J call TRBJ2-5; 13 bases fit TRBD2. Sequenced material: CD4+ T cells from peripheral blood mononuclear cells, taken after pregnancy. The CDR3 coding sequence is TGTGCCAGCAGCTTGACTAGCGGGAGGGCCAGGGAGACCCAGTACTTC. This translates into CASSLTSGRARETQYF.